This T cell receptor (beta chain) comes out of a study of blood T cell repertoires in COVID-19. Overall study context: COVID-19 samples collected from the United States, Italy and Spain covered acute and convalescent phases.

Germline V CDR1 and CDR2: KGHSH, LQKENI. The CDR3 extends over 16 amino acids. V shed 1 base and J shed 1 base, with 10 bases lying between them. Per the study methods: Researchers report that nucleated cell counts were estimated from reference gene primer amplification. The method was immunoSEQ multiplex PCR; TCRdb's version includes in-frame clones alone and lacks a portion of them. That table gives V, J and clone size, and the DNA gave D and trimming. The repertoire holds around 100,000 clones, less than 90% seen once, with roughly 6% in the top ten. The chain links TRBV18 to TRBJ2-2; a weak D match, TRBD2 (6 bases). Source material: peripheral blood. The clonotype comes from a human donor in a cohort sampled during active COVID-19. The CDR3: CASSPLVAVNTGELFF. For the CDR3, the DNA is TGTGCCAGCTCACCACTGGTAGCGGTGAACACCGGGGAGCTGTTTTTT.